This T cell receptor (beta chain) was sequenced in a study of T cells after posttransplantation cyclophosphamide. Overall study findings and caveats: Recipient CMV seropositivity and CMV reactivation strongly tracked TRB clonality. Donor-recipient repertoire similarity was low at 1-2 months, rising over year one.

Assay: immunoSEQ multiplex PCR; the TCRdb copy retains only in-frame clones and omits some. The repertoire holds some 45,000 clones, with roughly 87% as singletons. Details on this clone: Its antigen is currently unknown.

Busulfan-fludarabine conditioning, marrow transplant, and cyclophosphamide on days +3 and +4 were administered. V lost 1 base and J 0 bases, leaving 12 bases between the germline ends. The germline V gene has CDR1 SGHDN and CDR2 FVKESK. CDR3 length: 16 residues. The source was PBMCs, collected around 58 days after allogeneic stem cell transplant with posttransplant cyclophosphamide. This TCR was recovered from a male patient aged 60-69 years who received an allogeneic stem cell transplant from a related donor and was CMV-positive. A share of the T cells may be of graft donor origin. The gene calls are TRBV14 and TRBJ2-5; D gene ambiguous. The CDR3 sequence: CASSQGLTENQETQYF. The CDR3 DNA is TGTGCCAGCAGCCAAGGGTTAACAGAAAACCAAGAGACCCAGTACTTC.